The 2 T cell receptor beta chains given below trace back to one sample, sequenced in a study of blood T cells in healthy people across ages. It was with a sample-barcoded 5' primer and a J-beta primer mix that a second PCR of roughly 7 to 12 cycles was run. Via MiXCR, TCRdb re-called the 5' RACE reads, giving one row per CDR3 protein. The sample contains over 1,500,000 distinct CDR3 sequences, 39% of which appear only once. The specimen was blood. The receptors were gathered from a human donor in good health.

This rearrangement joins TRBV27 to TRBJ2-1, with TRBD2 identical over 7 bases. CDR3 length equals 14 residues. The V segment lost 0 bases and the J segment 6 bases; nucleotides outside the gene matches: 2. Germline V gives CDR1 MNHEY, CDR2 SMNVEV (reference sequence). CDR3 in amino acids: CASSLSGTINEQFF. In DNA form, the CDR3 reads TGTGCCAGCAGTTTATCTGGGACTATCAATGAGCAGTTCTTC.

CDR3 sequence: CASSYSRSLDTQYF. DNA for the CDR3: TGTGCCAGCAGTTACTCGAGATCCCTAGATACGCAGTATTTT. The gene calls are TRBV6-2 or TRBV6-3 and TRBJ2-3; no clear D. There are 14 residues in the CDR3. The germline CDR1 and CDR2 sequences are MNHEY and SVGEGT. V was shortened by 0 bases and J by 5 bases, with 9 bases between the two germline ends.